A single sample is the source of the 18 T cell receptor beta chains below, sequenced in a study of T cells in localized non-small cell lung cancer. The repertoire was sequenced with immunoSEQ multiplex PCR; TCRdb's copy has only in-frame clones and lacks some. Of fewer than 25,000 clones listed, approximately 90% are singletons. Sequencing was performed on peripheral blood, taken before any cancer treatment. The receptors were gathered from a male donor at least 60 years old with stage I squamous cell lung carcinoma.

The table lists this clone with a count of one. V and J are TRBV18 and TRBJ1-2, with no clear D. Trimming took 0 bases from V and 4 from J, leaving 12 bases between them. Germline-derived CDR1 and CDR2 are KGHSH and LQKENI. The CDR3 has 15 residues. CDR3 residues: CASSPPDGTAYGYTF. DNA of the CDR3: TGTGCCAGCTCACCACCGGACGGAACTGCCTATGGCTACACCTTC.

The chain carries TRBV4-1 and TRBJ1-1, with D unresolved. Looked up from germline, CDR1 is MGHRA and CDR2 is YSYEKL. The CDR3 contains 16 residues. V lost 1 base and J lost 4, with 16 bases in between. The CDR3 DNA reads TGCGCCAGCAGCCAAGGGGTCGCTAGCGGCCTCACTGAAGCTTTCTTT. Translating it yields CASSQGVASGLTEAFF.

The chain combines TRBV2 with TRBJ1-1; 9 nucleotides align to TRBD1. Germline-derived CDR1 and CDR2 are SNHLY and FYNNEI. With 6 bases clipped from V and 7 bases from J, the junction kept 0 bases outside the gene matches. The CDR3 length is 11 residues. The CDR3 is CASRGQGEAFF. The CDR3 DNA follows: TGTGCCAGCAGGGGACAGGGTGAAGCTTTCTTT.

J is TRBJ1-1 and V is TRBV19, with TRBD1 identical over 8 bases. Trimming at V came to 3 bases and at J to 4 bases, leaving 4 bases not matched to a gene. CDR3 size: 14 residues. Germline V lookup: CDR1 LNHDA, CDR2 SQIVND (reference sequence). CDR3 in amino acids: CASSINRGITEAFF. Written as DNA, the CDR3 is TGTGCCAGTAGTATTAACAGGGGGATCACTGAAGCTTTCTTT.

The chain employs TRBV25-1 and TRBJ2-3, with D unresolved. This CDR3 is built from 11 residues. V lost 8 bases and J lost 2, with 5 bases in between. Germline CDR1 MGHDK, CDR2 SYGVNS. CDR3 bases: TGTGCCAGCCGCCTCACAGATACGCAGTATTTT. Its translation is CASRLTDTQYF.

The chain joins TRBV23-1 to TRBJ1-4, with D tentatively TRBD1 (5 bases). TRBV23-1 is treated as an ORF (open reading frame) with a function not yet certain. The CDR3 is made up of 16 amino acids. Trimming removed 7 bases at V and 4 bases at J, with 19 bases between. The CDR3: CASTFHPGPYNEKLFF. As DNA, the CDR3 is TGCGCCAGCACCTTTCACCCGGGACCGTATAATGAAAAACTGTTTTTT.

This chain connects TRBV13 to TRBJ1-2; tentative D call: TRBD1 (5 bases). The ends were cut back, 1 base at V and 5 bases at J, with 8 bases in the middle. The germline gives CDR1 PRHDT, CDR2 FYEKMQ (reference sequence). The CDR3 has 13 amino acids. The CDR3 DNA reads as TGTGCCAGCAGCTTAGATGGGGGATATGGCTACACCTTC. Its translation is CASSLDGGYGYTF.

The chain has TRBV19 and TRBJ1-4; TRBD1 matches 8 bases. Unmatched junction bases numbered 8, after V lost 6 bases and J lost 8 bases. Germline CDR1 reads LNHDA; CDR2 reads SQIVND (reference sequence). This CDR3 is built from 14 residues. DNA for the CDR3: TGTGCCAGTAGCCTACAGGGGGTCTCGGAAAAACTGTTTTTT. It specifies CASSLQGVSEKLFF.

The chain combines TRBV6-5 with TRBJ1-2, with TRBD1 identical over 7 bases. Unmatched junction bases numbered 8, after V lost 6 bases and J lost 4 bases. The CDR3 consists of 14 residues. The germline V gene has CDR1 MNHEY and CDR2 SVGAGI. CDR3 amino acids: CASRRTGTAYGYTF. CDR3 bases: TGTGCCAGCAGACGAACAGGGACAGCCTATGGCTACACCTTC.

Concerning this clone: No DNA is shown, since the ends of the CDR3 on it are uncertain; the CDR3 is the one TCRdb lists. The CDR3 sequence: CASSPWGAGSTLF. V and J are TRBV5-1 and TRBJ1-1. Per the germline V gene, CDR1 is SGHRS and CDR2 is YFSETQ. The CDR3 is 13 residues long, counting both termini.

The rearrangement uses TRBV30 and TRBJ2-7, with 9 nucleotides matching TRBD1. This CDR3 comprises 15 residues. Germline V gene data show CDR1 as GTSNPN and CDR2 as SVGIG (reference sequence). Losses at the gene ends were 2 bases for V and 3 bases for J; bases not matched to a gene: 8. The CDR3 DNA sequence: TGTGCCTGGAGTAGTGGGACAGGGTCCTTCTACGAGCAGTACTTC. Its protein is CAWSSGTGSFYEQYF.

The chain recombines TRBV30 with TRBJ2-5, with 10 bases aligning to TRBD1. This CDR3 contains 13 residues. Germline assignment: CDR1 GTSNPN and CDR2 SVGIG (reference sequence). The V segment lost 5 bases and the J segment 6 bases; nucleotides outside the gene matches: 6. The CDR3: CAWVGQGVKTQYF. The CDR3 DNA is TGTGCCTGGGTCGGACAGGGGGTAAAGACCCAGTACTTC.

This chain links TRBV10-3 with TRBJ2-2; possible D gene TRBD2, 5 bases. V shed 8 bases and J shed 8 bases, with 9 bases lying between them. CDR1 ENHRY and CDR2 SYGVKD come from the germline V gene. This CDR3 contains 11 residues. The CDR3 sequence: CAIWTDGELFF. In DNA form, the CDR3 reads TGTGCCATCTGGACTGATGGGGAGCTGTTTTTT.

V is TRBV9 and J is TRBJ1-2; perhaps TRBD1 as D (6 bases). Trimming cost V 3 bases and J 9 bases, with 21 bases left between them. CDR1 and CDR2 from the germline V gene are SGDLS and YYNGEE. This CDR3 contains 15 residues. CDR3 amino acids: CASSGPTGQSTRYTF. The DNA for the CDR3 is TGTGCCAGCAGCGGGCCAACGGGACAATCTACCCGCTACACCTTC.

This chain uses TRBV14 with TRBJ2-7; 7 bases match TRBD1. This CDR3 is built from 13 residues. The ends lost 8 bases at V and 2 bases at J; junction bases unmatched: 6. Germline V gene data show CDR1 as SGHDN and CDR2 as FVKESK. The CDR3 protein is CASGQVQAYEQYF. The CDR3 DNA reads TGTGCCAGCGGACAGGTTCAAGCCTACGAGCAGTACTTC.

The chain recombines TRBV2 with TRBJ1-1; D call uncertain. Germline CDR1 and CDR2: SNHLY and FYNNEI. V lost 2 bases to trimming and J lost 5 bases, with 9 bases between them. This CDR3 comprises 13 residues. In nucleotides, the CDR3 is TGTGCCAGCAGTGAACTCTGGGATACTGAAGCTTTCTTT. It is translated as CASSELWDTEAFF.

The chain is built from TRBV5-3 and TRBJ2-7; tentative D call: TRBD1 (6 bases). TRBV5-3 is recorded as an ORF, its role being uncertain. V shed 4 bases and J shed 3 bases, with 17 bases lying between them. The CDR3 runs 15 residues. The CDR3 sequence is CARSLTPGVHYEQYF. The CDR3 nucleotides are TGTGCCAGAAGCCTGACTCCAGGGGTCCACTACGAGCAGTACTTC.

The V call is TRBV6-5, the J call TRBJ1-4; a weak D match, TRBD1 (6 bases). The CDR3 spans 15 residues. V was cut by 6 bases and J by 0 bases, with 11 bases left in between. CDR1 MNHEY and CDR2 SVGAGI come from the germline V gene. The CDR3 reads CASRGGLATNEKLFF. The CDR3 DNA sequence: TGTGCCAGCAGAGGGGGATTAGCAACTAATGAAAAACTGTTTTTT.